This T cell receptor beta chain originates from a study of CD8 T cells in ankylosing spondylitis. Regarding the study as a whole: Past research had described some motif variants in reactive arthritis synovial fluid and blood. Ankylosing spondylitis blood appeared to be characterized by a TCR beta motif of fewer than ten highly homologous variants. Significantly higher representation of disease-linked clones was reported for matched ankylosing spondylitis synovial fluid.

This clonotype was seen at least ten times. Its antigen is still unknown. Construction of TCR beta libraries was performed using quantitative 5'-RACE with molecular barcodes. One entry per CDR3 protein, called by TCRdb with MiXCR from the 5' RACE reads. The sample includes about 510,000 distinct CDR3 sequences, approximately 5% of them seen just once. The CDR3 is made up of 14 amino acids. Germline V gene sequence: CDR1 WSHSY, CDR2 SAAADI. The germline V and J ends were trimmed by 6 bases and 4 bases, with 15 bases remaining between them. This clonotype was sampled from a male donor with ankylosing spondylitis. Sequenced material: blood, either unsorted or a sorted T cell fraction (not recorded which). The chain carries TRBV10-2 and TRBJ2-5; D may match TRBD1 or TRBD2 (5 bases each). Here the CDR3 DNA reads TGCGCCAGCAGGGGGACCAGTAACCTAGAGACCCAGTACTTC. Encoded protein: CASRGTSNLETQYF.